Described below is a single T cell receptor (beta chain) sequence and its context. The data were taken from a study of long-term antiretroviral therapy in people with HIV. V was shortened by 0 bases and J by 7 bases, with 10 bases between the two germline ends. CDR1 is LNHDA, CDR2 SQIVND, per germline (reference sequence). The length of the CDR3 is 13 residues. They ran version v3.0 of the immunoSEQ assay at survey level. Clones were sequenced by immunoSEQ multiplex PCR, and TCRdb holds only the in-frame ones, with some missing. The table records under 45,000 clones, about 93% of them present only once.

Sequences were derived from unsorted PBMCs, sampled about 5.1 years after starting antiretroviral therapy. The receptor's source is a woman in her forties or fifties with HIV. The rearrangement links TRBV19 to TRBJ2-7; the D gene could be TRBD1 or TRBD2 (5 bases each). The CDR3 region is CASSIERGDEQYF. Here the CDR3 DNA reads TGTGCCAGTAGTATAGAAAGAGGGGATGAGCAGTACTTC.